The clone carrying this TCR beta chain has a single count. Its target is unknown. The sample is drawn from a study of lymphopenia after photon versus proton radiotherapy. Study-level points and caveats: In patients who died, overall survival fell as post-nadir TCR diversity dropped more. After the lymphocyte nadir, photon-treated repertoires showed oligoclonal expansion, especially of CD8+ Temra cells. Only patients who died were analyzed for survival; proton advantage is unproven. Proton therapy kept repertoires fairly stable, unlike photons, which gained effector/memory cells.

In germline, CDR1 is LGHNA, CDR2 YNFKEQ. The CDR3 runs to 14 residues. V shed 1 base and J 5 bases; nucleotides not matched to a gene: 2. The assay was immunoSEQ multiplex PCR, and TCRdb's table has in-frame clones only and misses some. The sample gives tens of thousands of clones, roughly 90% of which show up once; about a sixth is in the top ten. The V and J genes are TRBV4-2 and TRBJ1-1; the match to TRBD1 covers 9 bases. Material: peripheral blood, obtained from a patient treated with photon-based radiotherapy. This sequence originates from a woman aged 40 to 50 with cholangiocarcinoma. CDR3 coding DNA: TGTGCCAGCAGCCAAGGGGACAGGGATACTGAAGCTTTCTTT. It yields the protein CASSQGDRDTEAFF.